The clone carrying this T cell receptor beta chain has more than one count but fewer than ten. Germline values: CDR1 LGHNA, CDR2 YNFKEQ. CDR3 size: 13 residues. The V end lost 1 base, the J end lost 3 bases, and 7 bases lay between the germline ends. The sample belongs to a study of blood T cell repertoires in COVID-19. Some clones are missing from TCRdb's copy, which holds only in-frame ones; the method was immunoSEQ multiplex PCR. The sample carries tens of thousands of clones, over 70% recorded once. The sequencing input was peripheral blood. The sequence was obtained from a human donor in a cohort sampled during active COVID-19. This chain links TRBV4-2 with TRBJ2-7; D gene uncertain. The CDR3 nucleotides read TGTGCCAGCAGCCAAGTTCAGCGCTACGAGCAGTACTTC. Its protein product is CASSQVQRYEQYF.